One sample yielded the 22 T cell receptor beta chains listed below, sequenced in a study of T cell responses to AZD1222 COVID-19 vaccine. The protocol was immunoSEQ multiplex PCR, while the TCRdb copy is restricted to in-frame clones and leaves out a portion. The data contain 90,000 to 95,000 clones, over 75% of them singletons. The sample was peripheral blood, taken on day 0 of AZD1222 vaccination. The receptors derive from an adult in good health.

The chain has TRBV5-4 and TRBJ2-3, with 7 bases matching TRBD1. J gave up 1 base and V 4 bases, and 6 bases lay outside the gene matches. The CDR3 covers 15 residues. Germline CDR1 SGHNT, CDR2 YYREEE (reference sequence). The CDR3 here is CASSPTGQRTDTQYF. As DNA, the CDR3 is TGTGCCAGCAGCCCTACGGGACAGCGCACAGATACGCAGTATTTT.

The chain employs TRBV18 and TRBJ2-2; D is uncertain. This CDR3 region has 14 residues. The germline V and J ends were trimmed by 0 bases and 5 bases, with 7 bases remaining between them. Germline CDR1 KGHSH, CDR2 LQKENI. Here the CDR3 DNA reads TGTGCCAGCTCACCACCAGGGTTAACCGGGGAGCTGTTTTTT. This codes for CASSPPGLTGELFF.

As regards this clone: Other DNA sequences in the same sample also yield this CDR3. This chain joins TRBV11-3 and TRBJ1-1; D may be TRBD1 (5 bases). The germline CDR1 and CDR2 sequences are SGHNT and YENEEA. V was shortened by 3 bases and J by 0 bases, with 8 bases between the two germline ends. CDR3 length equals 14 residues. The CDR3 loop is CASSLGGLNTEAFF. In DNA form, the CDR3 reads TGTGCCAGCAGCTTGGGGGGACTGAACACTGAAGCTTTCTTT.

The CDR3 loop reads CASRAGTESFDTF. The CDR3 coding sequence is TGTGCCAGCAGGGCCGGGACGGAATCTTTCGACACCTTC. The V gene is TRBV28, the J gene TRBJ1-2, with D perhaps TRBD1 (5 bases). Trimming shortened V by 6 bases and J by 12 bases, and 20 bases separated the two germline ends. Germline V gene sequence: CDR1 MDHEN, CDR2 SYDVKM. The CDR3 has 13 amino acids.

This rearrangement joins TRBV5-1 to TRBJ2-3; D perhaps matches TRBD1 (6 bases). The CDR3 loop spans 15 amino acids. Germline lookup yields CDR1 SGHRS and CDR2 YFSETQ. The V end was cut by 0 bases, the J end by 4 bases, with 12 bases between. The CDR3: CASSLVWGQADTQYF. The DNA for the CDR3 is TGCGCCAGCAGCTTGGTTTGGGGGCAGGCAGATACGCAGTATTTT.

This chain joins TRBV24-1 and TRBJ1-5, with a possible D match to TRBD1 (6 bases). This CDR3 spans 13 amino acids. Per germline, CDR1 KGHDR and CDR2 SFDVKD. The V end was cut by 11 bases, the J end by 0 bases, with 10 bases between. CDR3 coding DNA: TGTGCCAGCCAGGGACATAGCAATCAGCCCCAGCATTTT. Translated: CASQGHSNQPQHF.

This clone is a singleton in its sample. The chain recombines TRBV5-6 with TRBJ1-2; D remains unclear. Germline-derived CDR1 and CDR2 are SGHDT and YYEEEE. The CDR3 spans 16 residues. Trimming took off 1 base at V and 4 bases at J, with 17 bases between the two ends. The CDR3 here is CASSLWVADTVYGYTF. The CDR3 DNA reads TGTGCCAGCAGCTTGTGGGTGGCCGACACCGTCTATGGCTACACCTTC.

The chain has TRBV12-3 or TRBV12-4 and TRBJ1-1; possible D gene TRBD1, 5 bases. The ends were cut back, 6 bases at V and 1 base at J, with 9 bases in the middle. There are 13 residues in the CDR3. The CDR3 nucleotides read TGTGCCAGCAGGACCGGACAGAACACTGAAGCTTTCTTT. It codes for CASRTGQNTEAFF.

The chain links TRBV10-3 to TRBJ1-5; a weak D match, TRBD1 (5 bases). Trimming removed 10 bases from V and 1 base from J, with 14 bases in between. CDR1 and CDR2 from the germline V gene are ENHRY and SYGVKD. CDR3 length equals 14 residues. CDR3 sequence (DNA): TGTGCCACAGGAAAGGGGCAAAGCAATCAGCCCCAGCATTTT. Translated: CATGKGQSNQPQHF.

This clone came up a few times. This chain uses TRBV27 with TRBJ2-3; D is undetermined. Trimming removed 3 bases from V and 6 bases from J, with 10 bases in between. The length of the CDR3 is 13 residues. Per germline, CDR1 MNHEY and CDR2 SMNVEV (reference sequence). This chain's CDR3 is CASSFGPWDTQYF. CDR3 DNA sequence: TGTGCCAGCAGTTTCGGGCCCTGGGATACGCAGTATTTT.

The V call is TRBV2, the J call TRBJ2-1; D might be TRBD1 (8 bases). The length of the CDR3 is 15 residues. Deletions cut 8 bases from V and 7 bases from J, with 21 bases between. Looked up from germline, CDR1 is SNHLY and CDR2 is FYNNEI. The CDR3, as DNA: TGTGCCAGCGCGGGCACAGGGGGGGTTAGGAATGAGCAGTTCTTC. It translates to CASAGTGGVRNEQFF.

This clone is a singleton in its sample. The chain joins TRBV19 to TRBJ1-3; D uncertain. Germline V lookup: CDR1 LNHDA, CDR2 SQIVND (reference sequence). There are 17 residues in the CDR3. Trimming stripped 9 bases from V and 4 bases from J, with 25 bases between. The CDR3 protein is CASHPAGSASSGNTIYF. As DNA, the CDR3 is TGTGCCAGCCACCCTGCCGGATCTGCTAGTTCGGGAAACACCATATATTTT. Full variable domain (remainder filled in from reference TRBV19 and TRBJ1-3): DGGITQSPKYLFRKEGQNVTLSCEQNLNHDAMYWYRQDPGQGLRLIYYSQIVNDFQKGDIAEGYSVSREKKESFPLTVTSAQKNPTAFYLCASHPAGSASSGNTIYFGEGSWLTVV.

The rearrangement uses TRBV6-5 and TRBJ1-1; 7 bases align to TRBD1. The V segment lost 10 bases and the J segment 6 bases; nucleotides outside the gene matches: 14. Per germline, CDR1 MNHEY and CDR2 SVGAGI. This CDR3 has 14 amino acids. Written as DNA, the CDR3 is TGTGCCACGCCAGACAGGGCAGGGAGGGCTGAAGCTTTCTTT. Protein product: CATPDRAGRAEAFF.

The chain has TRBV7-2 and TRBJ2-5; TRBD2 aligns across 10 bases. V trimming: 0 bases; J trimming: 4 bases; junction bases outside the gene matches: 2. The germline V gene encodes CDR1 SGHTA and CDR2 FQGNSA. The CDR3 spans 15 residues. The CDR3 reads CASSLAAGGGETQYF. DNA for the CDR3: TGTGCCAGCAGCTTAGCAGCGGGAGGGGGAGAGACCCAGTACTTC.

The chain couples TRBV7-2 to TRBJ1-6; the D gene is possibly TRBD1 (5 bases). Between the trimmed V and J ends, which lost 8 bases and 4 bases, there was a span of 15 bases. CDR3 size: 15 residues. Germline loops: CDR1 SGHTA, CDR2 FQGNSA. CDR3 region: CASGAGRPYNSPLHF. The CDR3 DNA reads TGTGCCAGCGGGGCAGGGCGACCGTATAATTCACCCCTCCACTTT.

V and J are TRBV4-2 and TRBJ1-4; 7 nucleotides match TRBD1. V trimming: 4 bases; J trimming: 7 bases; junction bases outside the gene matches: 6. Per germline, CDR1 LGHNA and CDR2 YNFKEQ. The CDR3 contains 14 residues. The CDR3 loop reads CASSLQTGLEKLFF. As DNA, the CDR3 is TGTGCCAGCAGCCTCCAGACAGGGCTTGAAAAACTGTTTTTT.

This clone was detected only once. V gene TRBV6-6 combines with J gene TRBJ2-3, with 9 bases lining up with TRBD1. The CDR3 length is 19 residues. Germline loops: CDR1 MNHNY, CDR2 SVGAGI (reference sequence). J gave up 0 bases and V 6 bases, and 16 bases lay outside the gene matches. CDR3 amino acids: CASSSETGGTSTSTDTQYF. The CDR3 DNA is TGTGCCAGCAGCTCTGAGACAGGGGGTACCTCCACTAGCACAGATACGCAGTATTTT.

This clone is a singleton in its sample. The genes are TRBV9 and TRBJ2-1, with 10 bases aligning to TRBD2. V shed 0 bases, J shed 7 bases, and the junction held 7 bases outside the gene matches. This CDR3 is 16 amino acids long. Germline V CDR1 and CDR2: SGDLS, YYNGEE. This chain's CDR3 is CASSVVSSGGMNEQFF. The CDR3 bases are TGTGCCAGCAGCGTAGTGTCTAGCGGGGGTATGAATGAGCAGTTCTTC.

This clone was detected only once. The rearrangement joins TRBV7-9 to TRBJ1-2; D remains unclear. The germline V gene encodes CDR1 SEHNR and CDR2 FQNEAQ (reference sequence). The germline V and J ends were trimmed by 1 base and 8 bases, with 8 bases remaining between them. The CDR3 sequence is 12 residues long. The CDR3 loop reads CASSLDIRGYTF. CDR3 sequence (DNA): TGTGCCAGCAGCTTAGACATCAGGGGCTACACCTTC.

The V gene is TRBV29-1, the J gene TRBJ2-2; perhaps D is TRBD1 or TRBD2 (5 bases each). Trimming took 4 bases from V and 0 from J, leaving 12 bases between them. Germline-derived CDR1 and CDR2 are SQVTM and ANQGSEA. CDR3 length equals 15 residues. CDR3 protein: CSVVRGDPNTGELFF. Here the CDR3 DNA reads TGCAGCGTTGTAAGGGGAGACCCGAACACCGGGGAGCTGTTTTTT.

The chain recombines TRBV2 with TRBJ1-2, with a weak D call TRBD1 (5 bases). Germline values: CDR1 SNHLY, CDR2 FYNNEI. V lost 2 bases, J lost 6 bases, and 16 bases lay in between. This CDR3 region has 15 residues. This CDR3 reads CASSESGPGVDGYTF. The DNA of the CDR3 is TGTGCCAGCAGTGAATCGGGGCCCGGCGTAGATGGCTACACCTTC.

The V and J genes are TRBV5-1 and TRBJ2-1, with D possibly called TRBD1 or TRBD2 (5 bases each). This CDR3 has 15 amino acids. V was clipped by 0 bases and J by 10 bases, with 17 bases between them. Germline V CDR1 and CDR2: SGHRS, YFSETQ. CDR3 in amino acids: CASSLGSGPKGEQFF. CDR3 DNA: TGCGCCAGCAGCTTGGGGAGCGGTCCTAAGGGGGAGCAGTTCTTC.